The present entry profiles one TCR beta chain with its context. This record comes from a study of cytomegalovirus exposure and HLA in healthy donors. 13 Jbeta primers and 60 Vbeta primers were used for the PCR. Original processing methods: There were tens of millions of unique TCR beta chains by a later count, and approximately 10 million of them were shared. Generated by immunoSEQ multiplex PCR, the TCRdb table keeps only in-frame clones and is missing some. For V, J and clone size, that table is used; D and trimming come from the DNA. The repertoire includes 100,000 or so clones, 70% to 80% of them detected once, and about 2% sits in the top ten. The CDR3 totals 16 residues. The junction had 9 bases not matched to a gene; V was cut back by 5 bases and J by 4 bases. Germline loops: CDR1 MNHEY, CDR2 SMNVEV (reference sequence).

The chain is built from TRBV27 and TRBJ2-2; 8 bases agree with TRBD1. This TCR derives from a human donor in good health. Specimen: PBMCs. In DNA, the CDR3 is TGTGCCAGCAGTGGACGCCGCGGACAGGGCACCGGGGAGCTGTTTTTT. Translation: CASSGRRGQGTGELFF.